This T cell receptor (beta chain) was profiled in a study of T-cell reconstitution after alpha-beta-depleted transplantation in children (dated by TCRdb to 2016 to 2017). About the investigation overall: T-cell immune reconstitution after TCRalphabeta/CD19-depleted allogeneic hematopoietic cell transplantation in children was quantitatively tracked in the study by means of TCR repertoire profiling.

At least ten counts were recorded for this clonotype. Its antigen is unknown. Within one base of it there is no much larger clone, and no base qualities were kept. The trim is 2 bases for V and 8 bases for J, with a gap of 7 bases between the germline ends. The germline V gene yields MNHEY for CDR1 and SVGAGI for CDR2. The CDR3 numbers 11 residues from cysteine through phenylalanine. Just CDR3 DNA is preserved here, 33 bases in frame from base 1. Libraries were constructed by PCR. TCRdb records Illumina HiSeq 2500 as the sequencer. Molecular barcoding was employed in the preparation of TCR libraries, with unique molecular identifiers being used to normalize TCRbeta repertoire quantification. TCRdb applied fastp at Q25 and MiXCR to the public reads, then kept only in-frame beta chains. Duplicate CDR3 protein sequences are folded into a single record with the most common DNA and genes. The sample table lists 450,000 to 600,000 distinct CDR3 sequences, 15% to 20% of them with a count of one. The ten largest clones capture 3.3% of the sample.

The material was PBMCs from the stem cell graft donor, obtained from the stem cell graft. The V and J genes are TRBV6-5 and TRBJ2-7; the D gene is not confidently resolved. The sequence was obtained from a human donor who donated a stem cell graft to a child with acute lymphoblastic leukemia. The nucleotide sequence reads as follows: TGTGCCAGCAGTTACCAAGTTAAGCAGTACTTC. Translated, this gives CASSYQVKQYF.